This T cell receptor beta chain was recorded in a study of blood T cell repertoires in COVID-19. For the study at large: The United States, Italy and Spain provided the acute and convalescent COVID-19 samples. In each case, the material was cDNA or gDNA derived from T cells, B-cell-depleted T cells, or PBMCs.

To note about this clone: Other DNA sequences in this sample translate to the same CDR3.

The V end lost 4 bases, the J end lost 9 bases, and 19 bases lay between the germline ends. Germline CDR1 is LGHDT and CDR2 is YNNKEL (reference sequence). This CDR3 spans 16 amino acids. Original processing notes: It was from reference gene primer amplification that nucleated cell counts were estimated. Clones were sequenced by immunoSEQ multiplex PCR, and TCRdb holds only the in-frame ones, with some missing. V and J calls and clone size are those listed in that table; D and trimming were worked out from the DNA. The sample carries about 270,000 clones, roughly 86% recorded once. The chain carries TRBV3-1 (or the pseudogene TRBV3-2) and TRBJ1-6, with a tentative D call TRBD1 (6 bases). Input material: peripheral blood. The source of this sequence is a man aged 40-55 years with active or convalescent COVID-19. DNA of the CDR3: TGTGCCAGCAGCCTATCCGTGGACAGTACGTCTTCACCCCTCCACTTT. This gives the protein CASSLSVDSTSSPLHF.